This is a list of T cell receptor beta chains from one sample in a study of regulatory T cells in long-lasting Graves disease. TCRdb re-analysed the multiplex PCR reads in MiXCR, keeping a single row per CDR3 protein. The sample lists 700,000 or so distinct CDR3 sequences; 30% were seen once. Sequenced material: peripheral blood mononuclear cells (PBMCs), taken when the disease was refractory, from a patient treated with antithyroid drugs. These receptor sequences come from a female donor with Graves disease. Each CDR3 is given with its conserved first and last residue. The D gene is left open where the match is weak. Expanded clones are given a class, and other clones once, few, many or no size at all.

j_call clone_size d_call v_call cdr3_nt cdr3_aa
TRBJ2-7 - - TRBV9 TGTGCCAGCAGCGACCCCGCAAACGAGCAGTACTTC CASSDPANEQYF
TRBJ1-1 many - TRBV29-1 TGCAGCGTTGAAGGTGTGGGGGCGGGGAACACTGAAGCTTTCTTT CSVEGVGAGNTEAFF
TRBJ2-2 - TRBD2 TRBV7-2 TGTGCCAGCAGCTATGTAGCGGGTGGCGGGGAGCTGTTTTTC CASSYVAGGGELFF
TRBJ1-2 few - TRBV27 TGTGCCAGCAGTAACACCGGGGAGCTCTATGGCTACACCTTC CASSNTGELYGYTF
TRBJ1-2 few - TRBV3-1 TGTGCCAACAGCCAAATGAAGGGCTACACCTTC CANSQMKGYTF
TRBJ2-7 - - TRBV2 TGTGCCAGCAGTCTCTCTCTACATGGCGATCCCTACGAGCAGTACTTC CASSLSLHGDPYEQYF
TRBJ1-5 few - TRBV5-1 TGCGCCAGCAGCTTGTCTTCGGGAGGTAGTACGTCCCAGCATTTT CASSLSSGGSTSQHF
TRBJ2-7 - TRBD2 TRBV20-1 TGCAGTGCTGTGATAGCGGGAGGGCCCCACGAGCAGTACTTC CSAVIAGGPHEQYF
TRBJ1-1 - TRBD1 TRBV19 TGTGCCAGTAGTACTTTAGGCAGGGGGCAGCTTTTGAACACTGAAGCTTTCTTT CASSTLGRGQLLNTEAFF
TRBJ2-7 - - TRBV10-3 TGTGCCATCATGGACCGATCCTACGAGCAGTACTTC CAIMDRSYEQYF
TRBJ1-1 once - TRBV18 TGTGCCAGCTCACCAGATCCGGGTATGAACACTGAAGCTTTCTTT CASSPDPGMNTEAFF
TRBJ1-2 few - TRBV28 TGTGCCAGCAGTTTAAGATGGCGTAACTATGGCTACACCTTC CASSLRWRNYGYTF
TRBJ1-1 few - TRBV6-2/TRBV6-3 TGTGCCAGCAGTTCCTCTACCGGGCCGGTGAACACTGAAGCTTTCTTT CASSSSTGPVNTEAFF
TRBJ2-5 - - TRBV29-1 TGCAGCGTTGGCGACCAAGAGACCCAGTACTTC CSVGDQETQYF
TRBJ2-3 once - TRBV5-6 TGTGCCAGCGGACACACAGATACGCAGTATTTT CASGHTDTQYF
TRBJ1-1 - - TRBV4-1 TGCGCCAGCAGCCAAGCTGGGGTAGGAGGCACTGAAGCTTTCTTT CASSQAGVGGTEAFF
TRBJ2-5 few TRBD2 TRBV7-6 TGTGCCAGCAGCTCACTACTAGCGGGAGATAGAGAGACCCAGTACTTC CASSSLLAGDRETQYF
TRBJ1-1 - - TRBV12-3/TRBV12-4 TGTGCCAGCAGTTTATACCCGGGTGGAGGGACTGAAGCTTTCTTT CASSLYPGGGTEAFF
TRBJ1-5 - - TRBV6-1 TGTGCCAGCAGTCAAACCACCCAGACAGGTATCAATCAGCCCCAGCATTTT CASSQTTQTGINQPQHF
TRBJ1-1 few TRBD1 TRBV5-1 TGCGCCAGCAGCAACGGACAGGGAGAATTAGCTTTCTTT CASSNGQGELAFF
TRBJ1-2 few TRBD1 TRBV12-5 TGTGCTAGTGGTTCCTGGACAGGGGGCTTGGGAGGCTACACCTTC CASGSWTGGLGGYTF
TRBJ2-2 few TRBD2 TRBV6-5 TGTGCCAGCAGTACCCCGAGGAACTTAGCGGGAGCCGGAACCGGGGAGCTGTTTTTT CASSTPRNLAGAGTGELFF
TRBJ2-5 - TRBD2 TRBV27 TGTGCCACCAGTGATTTTGCACTAGCGGGTAAAGAGACCCAGTACTTC CATSDFALAGKETQYF
TRBJ2-7 many TRBD1 TRBV12-3/TRBV12-4 TGTGCCAGCATTCCGGGACAGGATGCCAACGAGCAGTACTTC CASIPGQDANEQYF
TRBJ2-5 many - TRBV6-1 TGTGCCAGCAGTGTACGAAGGGGGCAAGAGACCCAGTACTTC CASSVRRGQETQYF
TRBJ1-6 - - TRBV5-1 TGCGCCAGCAGCTTCGGCCCCCTGGGAAATTCACCCCTCCACTTT CASSFGPLGNSPLHF
TRBJ2-5 - - TRBV11-2 TGTGCCAGCAGCTCCATCGCGGGGATCCAAGAGACCCAGTACTTC CASSSIAGIQETQYF
TRBJ2-7 few TRBD1 TRBV20-1 TGCAGTGCTAGGGCAACTGGACAGGGAGGAACCTACGAGCAGTACTTC CSARATGQGGTYEQYF
TRBJ1-5 - TRBD1 TRBV20-1 TGCAGTGCCAAACGGGACAGGATTAATCAGCCCCAGCATTTT CSAKRDRINQPQHF
TRBJ1-6 - - TRBV18 TGTGCCAGCTCAGTGGACCAGGGGAATTCACCCCTCCACTTT CASSVDQGNSPLHF
TRBJ1-1 - TRBD1 TRBV7-3 TGTGCCAGCAGCACCCGACAGGGGGTCAACCCGAACACTGAAGCTTTCTTT CASSTRQGVNPNTEAFF
TRBJ2-7 - - TRBV12-3/TRBV12-4 TGTGCCAGCTGGGGGAGAAGCTCCTACGAGCAGTACTTC CASWGRSSYEQYF